This T cell receptor beta chain comes out of a study of blood T cell repertoires in COVID-19. The overall study: Italy, Spain and the United States were the sources of the convalescent and acute COVID-19 samples. In each case, the material was cDNA or gDNA derived from T cells, B-cell-depleted T cells, or PBMCs.

The germline gives CDR1 SGHAT, CDR2 FQDESV (reference sequence). J was trimmed by 7 bases and V by 5 bases; bases with no gene match: 4. This CDR3 is 13 amino acids long. In the source study's methods: Amplification with reference gene primers provided the estimates of nucleated cell counts. Sequencing was performed with immunoSEQ multiplex PCR; in TCRdb, only in-frame clones are kept and a portion is missing. That table is the source of V, J and clone size, and D and trimming were worked out from the DNA. The data hold under 500,000 clones, with about 89% observed a single time. The chain uses TRBV11-1 and TRBJ2-1; 8 nucleotides align to TRBD2. The receptor's source is a woman aged 25 to 45 with acute or convalescent COVID-19. Sequenced input: peripheral blood. CDR3 sequence: CASSQGLVNEQFF. Written as DNA, the CDR3 is TGTGCCAGCAGCCAGGGACTAGTGAATGAGCAGTTCTTC.